This T cell receptor beta chain was identified during a study of blood T cell repertoires in COVID-19. The wider study: Both acute and convalescent COVID-19 samples were obtained from the United States, Italy and Spain. T cells, B-cell-depleted T cells, or PBMCs supplied cDNA or gDNA.

Per the study methods: By means of reference gene primer amplification, nucleated cell counts were estimated. Measured with immunoSEQ multiplex PCR; TCRdb has only the in-frame clones, and not every one. The V and J calls and clone size were taken over from that table, and D and trimming were inferred from the DNA. The sample carries 40,000 to 45,000 clones, 89% recorded once. Germline CDR1 and CDR2: KGHDR and SFDVKD. CDR3 length equals 15 residues. J lost 4 bases, V lost 4 bases, and 8 bases had no gene match. The specimen was peripheral blood. The sequence was collected from a human donor in a cohort sampled during active COVID-19. The J gene is TRBJ1-2, the V gene TRBV24-1, with TRBD1 identical over 7 bases. The CDR3 sequence is CATSDPKTGSYGYTF. The CDR3 DNA follows: TGTGCCACCAGTGACCCCAAGACAGGGTCCTATGGCTACACCTTC.